In this sample, the clone carrying this TCR beta chain turned up many times. The antigen is unknown. The data belong to a study of T cells in Graves' hyperthyroidism and ophthalmopathy. The CDR3 has 13 residues. Trimming cost V 2 bases and J 8 bases, with 12 bases left between them. Germline V lookup: CDR1 MDHEN, CDR2 SYDVKM. The TCR beta CDR3 regions underwent amplification using RNA transcripts as the source. HTBI primers were the set used in a first-round RT-PCR of the TCR CDR3. MiXCR, applied by TCRdb to the multiplex PCR reads, yields one record per CDR3 protein. This sample has hundreds of thousands of distinct CDR3 sequences; about a sixth occur once, and the top ten carry around 4%. Study results and limitations: Using 13 V-J features, a model discriminated ophthalmopathy from stable hyperthyroidism.

Clinical symptoms, serum thyroxine and TRAb, thyroid ultrasound and orbital computed tomography were used for the diagnoses. This chain uses TRBV28 with TRBJ1-1, with D possibly matching TRBD1 (5 bases). This TCR was sampled from a woman in her twenties or thirties with Graves' hyperthyroidism. Sequenced material: blood. The CDR3 sequence is CASSLGHREEAFF. For the CDR3, the DNA is TGTGCCAGCAGTTTAGGACACAGAGAGGAAGCTTTCTTT.